Listed here are 21 T cell receptor beta chains from one sample, sequenced in a study of human T cells and chemical hapten exposure. Sample time point: pre-sensitization, week 0. This sample's treatment: therapeutic diphenylcyclopropenone sensitization with weekly scalp DPC. Each CDR3 protein is one row after TCRdb ran MiXCR on the RACE reads. The data hold 180,000 or so distinct CDR3 sequences, with around 30% observed a single time. The material was whole blood, obtained in connection with sensitization to the hapten diphenylcyclopropenone (DPC). These TCRs come from a young woman with alopecia areata. Some clones in this sample may be carry-over from other donors' samples.

The gene calls are TRBV29-1 and TRBJ1-1, with 8 bases that match TRBD1. Per germline, CDR1 SQVTM and CDR2 ANQGSEA. V lost 6 bases, J lost 4 bases, and 13 bases stayed unmatched. CDR3 length: 15 amino acids. The CDR3 bases are TGCAGCGTCAGCGGACAGGGTGTCATGACCACTGAAGCTTTCTTT. Translation gives CSVSGQGVMTTEAFF.

This clonotype has only one observation. The rearrangement uses TRBV28 and TRBJ1-2, with a weak D call TRBD1 (5 bases). This CDR3 is 13 amino acids long. CDR1 MDHEN and CDR2 SYDVKM come from the germline V gene. The V end was cut by 5 bases, the J end by 3 bases, with 10 bases between. The CDR3 sequence: CASSIGAHYGYTF. For the CDR3, the DNA is TGTGCCAGCAGTATCGGGGCTCACTATGGCTACACCTTC.

The chain has TRBV6-2 or TRBV6-3 and TRBJ2-3, with D uncertain. Germline assignment: CDR1 MNHEY and CDR2 SVGEGT. The CDR3 runs 10 residues. The V and J ends lost 10 bases and 11 bases respectively, with 13 bases between them. DNA for the CDR3: TGTGCCACTCCCAGGTCAGGGCAGTATTTT. Translated: CATPRSGQYF.

The chain uses TRBV28 and TRBJ2-3, with 10 bases lining up with TRBD2. V shed 3 bases, J shed 4 bases, and the junction held 7 bases outside the gene matches. Germline CDR1 is MDHEN and CDR2 is SYDVKM. The CDR3 covers 16 residues. The DNA of the CDR3 is TGTGCCAGCAGTTTGGCGAGCGGGAGGGGGCCAGATACGCAGTATTTT. Amino acids: CASSLASGRGPDTQYF.

CDR3 DNA sequence: TGTGCCAGCAGCTTAGAAGGCGGGGGACCATACTACGAGCAGTACTTC. Translated: CASSLEGGGPYYEQYF. The chain uses TRBV7-2 and TRBJ2-7; 7 bases line up with TRBD2. Germline V gene sequence: CDR1 SGHTA, CDR2 FQGNSA. The CDR3 is made up of 16 amino acids. The ends lost 1 base at V and 3 bases at J; junction bases unmatched: 9.

The rearrangement links TRBV20-1 to TRBJ2-5, with TRBD2 matching over 8 bases. Unmatched junction bases numbered 6, after V lost 6 bases and J lost 3 bases. The CDR3 contains 13 residues. Per germline, CDR1 DFQATT and CDR2 SNEGSKA (reference sequence). The chain's CDR3 is CSASGTREETQYF. The DNA of the CDR3 is TGCAGTGCCTCCGGGACTAGAGAAGAGACCCAGTACTTC.

DNA for the CDR3: TGCAGTGCTAGAGGGGACAACAGAATGAACACTGAAGCTTTCTTT. It encodes CSARGDNRMNTEAFF. The chain employs TRBV20-1 and TRBJ1-1; maybe TRBD1 (6 bases). Germline V CDR1 and CDR2: DFQATT, SNEGSKA (reference sequence). The CDR3 is made up of 15 amino acids. The V end lost 1 base, the J end lost 0 bases, and 12 bases lay between the germline ends.

V and J are TRBV28 and TRBJ2-3; 7 nucleotides align to TRBD2. J gave up 5 bases and V 3 bases, and 5 bases lay outside the gene matches. The CDR3 loop spans 14 amino acids. CDR1 is MDHEN and CDR2 is SYDVKM in the germline V gene. The CDR3 loop is CASSLVGRKDTQYF. DNA of the CDR3: TGTGCCAGCAGTTTGGTCGGGAGGAAAGATACGCAGTATTTT.

This clonotype came up a few times. The J gene is TRBJ2-7, the V gene TRBV9; 10 positions agree with TRBD1. The germline gives CDR1 SGDLS, CDR2 YYNGEE. Trimming cost V 3 bases and J 3 bases; bases outside gene matches: 6. This CDR3 spans 15 amino acids. CDR3 protein: CASSGRDRGSYEQYF. The CDR3 DNA reads TGTGCCAGCAGCGGCCGGGACAGGGGTAGCTACGAGCAGTACTTC.

This clonotype appeared once. This chain links TRBV12-3 or TRBV12-4 with TRBJ2-2; 7 bases map to TRBD2. With 5 bases clipped from V and 1 base from J, the junction kept 1 base outside the gene matches. The CDR3 contains 14 residues. In nucleotides, the CDR3 is TGTGCCAGCAGTACTAGCGAGAACACCGGGGAGCTGTTTTTT. Residues: CASSTSENTGELFF.

The genes are TRBV12-3 or TRBV12-4 and TRBJ1-5; the D is unclear. V was cut by 6 bases and J by 0 bases, with 15 bases left in between. This CDR3 is 16 amino acids long. The CDR3 spells CASSYLSPFSNQPQHF. CDR3 DNA sequence: TGTGCCAGCAGCTATCTTTCCCCTTTTAGCAATCAGCCCCAGCATTTT.

The chain combines TRBV5-1 with TRBJ2-1, with TRBD1 as a possible D gene (5 bases). Per the germline V gene, CDR1 is SGHRS and CDR2 is YFSETQ. The CDR3 is 14 amino acids. Trimming stripped 5 bases from V and 1 base from J, with 10 bases between. CDR3 sequence: CASRQDSSYNEQFF. The CDR3 DNA follows: TGCGCCAGCAGACAAGACAGTTCCTACAATGAGCAGTTCTTC.

A few counts support this clonotype. The V gene is TRBV5-4, the J gene TRBJ2-2; weak D call: TRBD1 (6 bases). The ends were cut back, 1 base at V and 7 bases at J, with 14 bases in the middle. This CDR3 region has 15 residues. CDR1 SGHNT and CDR2 YYREEE come from the germline V gene (reference sequence). The CDR3 DNA sequence: TGTGCCAGCAGCTTGACCAGGGGCGCGGGCGGGGAGCTGTTTTTT. Its translation is CASSLTRGAGGELFF.

This rearrangement joins TRBV29-1 to TRBJ2-7; a possible D gene is TRBD2 (6 bases). Germline V gene data show CDR1 as SQVTM and CDR2 as ANQGSEA. The CDR3 has 16 residues. The germline V and J ends were trimmed by 0 bases and 0 bases, with 15 bases remaining between them. The CDR3 bases are TGCAGCGTTGAAGATCTGCGGGGAACAGGCTCCTACGAGCAGTACTTC. It yields the protein CSVEDLRGTGSYEQYF.

This clonotype was found a few times. The V and J genes are TRBV27 and TRBJ2-5; D remains unclear. Germline-derived CDR1 and CDR2 are MNHEY and SMNVEV (reference sequence). The length of the CDR3 is 13 residues. V gave up 5 bases and J gave up 4 bases, with 11 bases separating them. CDR3 in amino acids: CASSQPSRETQYF. The CDR3 DNA reads as TGTGCCAGCAGTCAGCCCTCACGAGAGACCCAGTACTTC.

The chain is built from TRBV5-1 and TRBJ1-1; D is uncertain. Germline CDR1 SGHRS, CDR2 YFSETQ. The CDR3 extends over 14 amino acids. V was trimmed by 3 bases and J by 1 base, leaving 10 bases between them. The CDR3: CASSSGVANTEAFF. The CDR3 nucleotides read TGCGCCAGCAGCTCCGGGGTGGCGAACACTGAAGCTTTCTTT.

The V and J genes are TRBV20-1 and TRBJ2-1; TRBD2 agrees at 7 bases. There are 14 residues in the CDR3. Trimming at V came to 4 bases and at J to 0 bases, leaving 3 bases not matched to a gene. Germline V gene sequence: CDR1 DFQATT, CDR2 SNEGSKA (reference sequence). The CDR3 sequence: CSAIAGSSYNEQFF. CDR3 sequence (DNA): TGCAGTGCTATAGCGGGTAGCTCCTACAATGAGCAGTTCTTC.

The chain links TRBV30 to TRBJ2-3, with D possibly being TRBD1 (5 bases). With 0 bases removed from V and 2 bases from J, the gap between germline ends came to 12 bases. There are 15 residues in the CDR3. CDR1 and CDR2 (germline): GTSNPN, SVGIG (reference sequence). CDR3 loop: CAWSVLAGSTDTQYF. In DNA form, the CDR3 reads TGTGCCTGGAGTGTACTTGCAGGGTCCACAGATACGCAGTATTTT. The complete variable domain, with remaining parts taken from reference TRBV30 and TRBJ2-3, reads SQTIHQWPATLVQPVGSPLSLECTVEGTSNPNLYWYRQAAGRGLQLLFYSVGIGQISSEVPQNLSASRPQDRQFILSSKKLLLSDSGFYLCAWSVLAGSTDTQYFGPGTRLTVL.

This clonotype appeared a few times. This sequence joins TRBV10-3 and TRBJ2-2; TRBD2 matches 7 bases. Germline V gene sequence: CDR1 ENHRY, CDR2 SYGVKD. J was trimmed by 0 bases and V by 10 bases; bases with no gene match: 5. There are 14 residues in the CDR3. The CDR3 loop reads CATGGLANTGELFF. The DNA of the CDR3 is TGTGCCACCGGCGGACTAGCGAACACCGGGGAGCTGTTTTTT.

V gene TRBV10-3 combines with J gene TRBJ2-2; a possible D gene is TRBD2 (6 bases). V lost 0 bases to trimming and J lost 6 bases, with 11 bases between them. The CDR3 is 15 amino acids. Looked up from germline, CDR1 is ENHRY and CDR2 is SYGVKD. The CDR3: CAISESGTPAGELFF. CDR3 in DNA: TGTGCCATCAGTGAGTCCGGGACTCCTGCCGGGGAGCTGTTTTTT.

This clonotype was seen more than once but under ten times. The chain combines TRBV29-1 with TRBJ2-3, with D uncertain. This CDR3 region has 13 residues. V lost 3 bases, J lost 3 bases, and 10 bases lay in between. The germline V gene has CDR1 SQVTM and CDR2 ANQGSEA. The CDR3 DNA sequence: TGCAGCGTTGAGAGGCTGGAGACAGATACGCAGTATTTT. This encodes CSVERLETDTQYF.